A single sample is the source of the 6 T cell receptor beta chains below, sequenced in a study of CD8+ T cells in alopecia areata. In each case, RNA was isolated and then reverse transcribed into cDNA as the sequencing template. TCRdb's copy holds only in-frame clones and misses some; the assay was immunoSEQ multiplex PCR. The sample lists roughly 150,000 clones, approximately 60% occurring once. The sequenced sample was CD4+ T cells sorted from blood. Receptors originate from a human donor in good health.

The chain links TRBV23-1 to TRBJ2-5; 12 bases are shared with TRBD2. TRBV23-1 is reported as an ORF; its role is uncertain. V was pared by 2 bases and J by 4 bases, with 5 bases of the junction left unmatched. The CDR3 extends over 16 amino acids. This CDR3 is CASSQRLAGDGETQYF. In DNA, the CDR3 is TGCGCCAGCAGTCAACGACTAGCGGGAGATGGAGAGACCCAGTACTTC.

A few counts support this clone. The rearrangement joins TRBV28 to TRBJ2-7; D gene unclear. This CDR3 has 12 residues. Deletions cut 2 bases from V and 3 bases from J, with 5 bases between. The germline V gene encodes CDR1 MDHEN and CDR2 SYDVKM. The CDR3 reads CASSLGHYEQYF. In DNA form, the CDR3 reads TGTGCCAGCAGTTTAGGGCACTACGAGCAGTACTTC.

This chain uses TRBV14 with TRBJ2-7; D is unresolved. The V gene lost 1 base and the J gene lost 7 bases, with 8 bases spanning the gap. CDR3 size: 12 residues. The germline gives CDR1 SGHDN, CDR2 FVKESK. The CDR3 sequence: CASSQVLQEQYF. As DNA, the CDR3 is TGTGCCAGCAGCCAAGTGTTGCAGGAGCAGTACTTC.

The gene calls are TRBV20-1 and TRBJ1-2, with D unclear. Germline V gene sequence: CDR1 DFQATT, CDR2 SNEGSKA (reference sequence). V shed 3 bases and J shed 7 bases, with 9 bases lying between them. This CDR3 region has 11 residues. The chain's CDR3 is CSASLPGGYTF. As DNA, the CDR3 is TGCAGTGCTAGCCTTCCTGGTGGCTACACCTTC.

This chain connects TRBV30 to TRBJ2-7; D is unresolved. The germline V and J ends were trimmed by 3 bases and 9 bases, with 15 bases remaining between them. The CDR3 contains 12 residues. CDR1 GTSNPN and CDR2 SVGIG come from the germline V gene (reference sequence). The CDR3, as DNA: TGTGCCTGGAGATATCTAGAGAGTCCGCAGTACTTC. Translating it yields CAWRYLESPQYF.

The chain joins TRBV10-2 to TRBJ2-7, with TRBD2 matching 13 bases. Germline V gene data show CDR1 as WSHSY and CDR2 as SAAADI. The V segment lost 5 bases and the J segment 6 bases; nucleotides outside the gene matches: 7. The CDR3 runs to 15 residues. CDR3 sequence: CASSPGTSGTGEQYF. The DNA for the CDR3 is TGCGCCAGCAGTCCCGGGACTAGCGGGACTGGCGAGCAGTACTTC.